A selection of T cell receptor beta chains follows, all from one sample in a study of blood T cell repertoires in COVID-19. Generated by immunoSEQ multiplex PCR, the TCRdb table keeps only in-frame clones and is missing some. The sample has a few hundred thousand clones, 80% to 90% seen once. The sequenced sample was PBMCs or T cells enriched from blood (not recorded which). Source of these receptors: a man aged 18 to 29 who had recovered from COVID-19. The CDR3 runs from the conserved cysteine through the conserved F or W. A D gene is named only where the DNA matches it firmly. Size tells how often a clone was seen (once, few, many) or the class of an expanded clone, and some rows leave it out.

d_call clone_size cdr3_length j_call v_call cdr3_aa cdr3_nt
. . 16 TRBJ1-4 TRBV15 CATSRDKGTTNEKLFF TGTGCCACCAGCAGAGATAAGGGGACAACTAATGAAAAACTGTTTTTT
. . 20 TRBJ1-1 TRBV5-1 CASSSRPTKLLRDMNTEAFF TGCGCCAGCAGCTCCCGGCCGACGAAACTACTCAGGGATATGAACACTGAAGCTTTCTTT
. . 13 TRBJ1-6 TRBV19 CASRREGLSPLHF TGTGCCAGTAGGCGCGAAGGACTCTCACCCCTCCACTTT
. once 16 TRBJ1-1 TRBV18 CASSPPGLYEGTEAFF TGTGCCAGCTCACCTCCAGGGCTATATGAAGGCACTGAAGCTTTCTTT
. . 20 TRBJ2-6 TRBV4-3 CASSQDPVPGALSGANVLTF TGCGCCAGCAGCCAAGATCCCGTCCCAGGGGCCCTCTCTGGGGCCAACGTCCTGACTTTC
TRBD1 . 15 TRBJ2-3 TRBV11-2 CASSSDRAATDTQYF TGTGCCAGCAGCTCGGACAGGGCTGCCACAGATACGCAGTATTTT
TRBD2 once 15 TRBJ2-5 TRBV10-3 CAISAPPGGPETQYF TGTGCCATCAGTGCCCCCCCGGGAGGGCCAGAGACCCAGTACTTC
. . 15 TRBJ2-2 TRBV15 CATSSGSGRTGELFF TGTGCCACCAGCAGTGGGTCTGGGCGCACCGGGGAGCTGTTTTTT
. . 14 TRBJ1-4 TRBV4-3 CASSTGGWGEKLFF TGCGCCAGCAGTACTGGGGGCTGGGGTGAAAAACTGTTTTTT
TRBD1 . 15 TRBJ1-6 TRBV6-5 CASRQGAMSNSPLHF TGTGCCAGCAGACAGGGGGCGATGTCCAATTCACCCCTCCACTTT
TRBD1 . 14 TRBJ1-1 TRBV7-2 CASSFGTGATEAFF TGTGCCAGCAGCTTTGGGACAGGGGCCACTGAAGCTTTCTTT
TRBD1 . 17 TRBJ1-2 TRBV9 CASSLVPGQGAHYGYTF TGTGCCAGCAGTCTAGTCCCGGGACAGGGGGCCCACTATGGCTACACCTTC
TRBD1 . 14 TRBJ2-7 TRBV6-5 CASRPSGTGDEQYF TGTGCCAGCAGACCCTCCGGGACAGGGGACGAGCAGTACTTC
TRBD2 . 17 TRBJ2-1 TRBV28 CASNPPGLAGAAGEQFF TGTGCCAGCAACCCCCCGGGACTAGCGGGAGCAGCAGGTGAGCAGTTCTTC
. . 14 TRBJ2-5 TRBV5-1 CASSLRTEQETQYF TGCGCCAGCAGCTTACGGACAGAGCAAGAGACCCAGTACTTC
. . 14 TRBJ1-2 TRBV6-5 CASSYGSPRYGYTF TGTGCCAGCAGTTACGGTTCCCCCAGATATGGCTACACCTTC
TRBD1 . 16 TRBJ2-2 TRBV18 CASSSTGGSTTGELFF TGTGCCAGCTCATCGACAGGGGGAAGTACCACCGGGGAGCTGTTTTTT
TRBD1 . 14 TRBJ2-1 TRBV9 CASSATGLGNEQFF TGTGCCAGCAGCGCGACAGGGCTCGGCAATGAGCAGTTCTTC
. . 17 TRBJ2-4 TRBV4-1 CASSQGIMVQAKNIQYF TGCGCCAGCAGCCAAGGGATAATGGTACAGGCGAAAAACATTCAGTACTTC
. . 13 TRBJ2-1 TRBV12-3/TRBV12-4 CASSFLGSNEQFF TGTGCCAGCAGTTTCCTAGGAAGCAATGAGCAGTTCTTC
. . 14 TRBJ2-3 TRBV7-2 CASSFQGFRDTQYF TGTGCCAGCAGCTTTCAGGGGTTCAGGGATACGCAGTATTTT
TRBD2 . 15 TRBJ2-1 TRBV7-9 CASSFPSGGANEQFF TGTGCCAGCAGCTTTCCTAGCGGGGGGGCCAATGAGCAGTTCTTC
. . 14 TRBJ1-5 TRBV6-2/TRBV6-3 CASSYSEGWQPQHF TGTGCCAGCAGTTACTCTGAGGGCTGGCAGCCCCAGCATTTT
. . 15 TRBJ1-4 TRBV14 CASSLRDWSNEKLFF TGTGCCAGCAGCCTCAGGGATTGGAGTAATGAAAAACTGTTTTTT
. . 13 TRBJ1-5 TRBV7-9 CASSQGRNQPQHF TGTGCCAGTTCTCAGGGGCGTAATCAGCCCCAGCATTTT
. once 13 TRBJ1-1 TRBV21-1 CARLFAPGHEAFF TGTGCCAGACTATTTGCGCCGGGACACGAAGCTTTCTTT
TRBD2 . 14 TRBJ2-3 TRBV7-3 CASRPGGAGDTQYF TGTGCCAGCAGGCCCGGGGGGGCAGGGGATACGCAGTATTTT
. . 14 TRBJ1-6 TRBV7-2 CASSRGTVFSPLHF TGTGCCAGCAGCAGAGGGACTGTGTTCTCACCCCTCCACTTT
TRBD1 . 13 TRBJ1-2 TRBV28 CASSSGQGDGYTF TGTGCCAGCAGTTCGGGACAGGGCGATGGCTACACCTTC
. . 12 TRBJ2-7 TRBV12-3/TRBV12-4 CASSLGIDEQYF TGTGCCAGCAGTTTAGGTATCGACGAGCAGTACTTC
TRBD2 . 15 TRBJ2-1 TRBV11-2 CASSLGRGAYNEQFF TGTGCCAGCAGCTTAGGTCGGGGGGCCTACAATGAGCAGTTCTTC
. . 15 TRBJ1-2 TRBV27 CASNRKGGAVYGYTF TGTGCCAGCAACCGGAAGGGGGGGGCCGTCTATGGCTACACCTTC
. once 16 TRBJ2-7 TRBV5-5 CASSFSYGGGSYEQYF TGTGCCAGCAGCTTTTCGTATGGAGGCGGATCCTACGAGCAGTACTTC
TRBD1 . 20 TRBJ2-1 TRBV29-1 CSVEGTAQTLGLYSYNEQFF TGCAGCGTTGAGGGGACAGCCCAGACCCTCGGGTTGTACTCCTACAATGAGCAGTTCTTC
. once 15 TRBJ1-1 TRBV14 CASSHRRDTNTEAFF TGTGCCAGCAGCCACAGACGGGACACCAACACTGAAGCTTTCTTT
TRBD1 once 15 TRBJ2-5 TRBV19 CASSRWTGVQETQYF TGTGCCAGTAGTCGATGGACAGGGGTCCAAGAGACCCAGTACTTC
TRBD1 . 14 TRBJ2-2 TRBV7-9 CASSFGQATGELFF TGTGCCAGCAGCTTCGGACAGGCCACCGGGGAGCTGTTTTTT
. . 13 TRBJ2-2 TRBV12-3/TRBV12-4 CASSLFTGGELFF TGTGCCAGCAGTTTATTCACCGGCGGGGAGCTGTTTTTT
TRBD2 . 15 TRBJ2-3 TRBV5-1 CASSISGTNTDTQYF TGCGCCAGCAGCATCTCCGGGACTAACACAGATACGCAGTATTTT
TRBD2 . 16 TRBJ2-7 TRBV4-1 CASSRRLAGGAHEQYF TGCGCCAGCAGCCGGAGACTAGCGGGGGGGGCCCACGAGCAGTACTTC